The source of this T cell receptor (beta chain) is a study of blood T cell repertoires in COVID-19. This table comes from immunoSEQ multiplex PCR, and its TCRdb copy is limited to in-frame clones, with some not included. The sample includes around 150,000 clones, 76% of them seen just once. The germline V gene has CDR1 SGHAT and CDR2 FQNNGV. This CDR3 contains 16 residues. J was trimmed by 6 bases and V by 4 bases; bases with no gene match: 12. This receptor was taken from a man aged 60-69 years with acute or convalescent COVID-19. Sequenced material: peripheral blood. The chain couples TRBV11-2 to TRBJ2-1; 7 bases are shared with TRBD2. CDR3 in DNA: TGTGCCAGCAGCTCCCTCCCCAACCCGGGGGGCAATGAGCAGTTCTTC. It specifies CASSSLPNPGGNEQFF.